One sample yielded the 29 T cell receptor beta chains listed below, sequenced in a study of T cells after posttransplantation cyclophosphamide. Repertoires were generated with immunoSEQ multiplex PCR, while TCRdb's copy carries only in-frame clones and drops some. Of around 43,000 clones listed, 92% are singletons. The specimen was PBMCs. These receptor sequences come from a woman in her forties or fifties in good health and a related stem cell transplant donor.

This chain uses TRBV6-6 with TRBJ1-2; a possible D gene is TRBD1 (5 bases). This CDR3 has 14 residues. Germline CDR1 MNHNY, CDR2 SVGAGI (reference sequence). Between the trimmed V and J ends, which lost 6 bases and 6 bases, there was a span of 17 bases. CDR3 protein: CASRVRVDSNGYTF. DNA for the CDR3: TGTGCCAGCAGAGTCAGGGTGGATTCCAATGGCTACACCTTC.

CDR3 nucleotide sequence: TGTGCCAGCAGCTCGTACAGGGGAACGTCCTACGAGCAGTACTTC. Protein: CASSSYRGTSYEQYF. This chain connects TRBV7-8 to TRBJ2-7; 7 bases match TRBD1. This CDR3 has 15 residues. CDR1 is SGHVS and CDR2 is FQNEAQ in the germline V gene. Trimming took 4 bases from V and 1 from J; bases not matched to a gene: 7.

The CDR3 coding sequence is TGTGCCAGCAGCCCAAGTGACAGGGGAGAAAACATTCAGTACTTC. As protein: CASSPSDRGENIQYF. V is TRBV5-6 and J is TRBJ2-4; TRBD1 matches 8 bases. This CDR3 is built from 15 residues. The V gene end was trimmed by 4 bases and the J gene end by 5 bases; junction bases not matched to a gene: 8. Germline loops: CDR1 SGHDT, CDR2 YYEEEE.

The chain combines TRBV19 with TRBJ1-2, with 10 positions matching TRBD1. The junction had 8 bases not matched to a gene; V was cut back by 6 bases and J by 4 bases. Germline values: CDR1 LNHDA, CDR2 SQIVND (reference sequence). This CDR3 comprises 15 residues. The CDR3 DNA sequence: TGTGCCAGTAGCTTGAGGACAGGGGGACTCTATGGCTACACCTTC. Protein: CASSLRTGGLYGYTF.

This chain uses TRBV2 with TRBJ1-1; no clear D. This CDR3 is built from 16 residues. Trimming shortened V by 3 bases and J by 0 bases, and 14 bases separated the two germline ends. The V gene's germline CDR1 is SNHLY and CDR2 FYNNEI. The CDR3 here is CASSDSVGTMNTEAFF. CDR3 coding DNA: TGTGCCAGCAGTGACTCGGTTGGCACTATGAACACTGAAGCTTTCTTT.

The J gene is TRBJ2-5, the V gene TRBV27; a weak D match, TRBD2 (5 bases). CDR3 size: 16 residues. Germline CDR1 is MNHEY and CDR2 is SMNVEV (reference sequence). The germline V and J ends were trimmed by 4 bases and 3 bases, with 18 bases remaining between them. CDR3 sequence reads: CASSSSGIVEKETQYF. DNA for the CDR3: TGTGCCAGCAGTTCGTCGGGGATTGTTGAGAAAGAGACCCAGTACTTC.

The chain is built from TRBV5-1 and TRBJ2-2; weak D call: TRBD1 (5 bases). The CDR3 has 18 amino acids. Looked up from germline, CDR1 is SGHRS and CDR2 is YFSETQ. V was trimmed by 6 bases and J by 3 bases, leaving 24 bases between them. CDR3 bases: TGCGCCAGCACCTCATTCCCCGACAGCGTATTAGACACCGGGGAGCTGTTTTTT. Residues: CASTSFPDSVLDTGELFF.

This chain joins TRBV5-1 and TRBJ2-3; 8 nucleotides match TRBD2. V shed 4 bases, J shed 3 bases, and the junction held 7 bases outside the gene matches. Germline V gives CDR1 SGHRS, CDR2 YFSETQ. The CDR3 is 15 amino acids. The CDR3 here is CASSPWIAGTDTQYF. CDR3 bases: TGCGCCAGCAGCCCTTGGATAGCGGGGACAGATACGCAGTATTTT.

CDR3 protein: CASSLTDQGVGETQYF. In DNA, the CDR3 is TGTGCCAGCAGCTTAACGGACCAGGGGGTGGGGGAGACCCAGTACTTC. V and J are TRBV7-3 and TRBJ2-5, with 7 bases identical to TRBD1. CDR3 length: 16 residues. Germline CDR1 SGHTA, CDR2 FQGTGA. V was clipped by 0 bases and J by 5 bases; unmatched bases: 9.

This rearrangement joins TRBV10-3 to TRBJ2-7, with 8 positions matching TRBD1. J lost 4 bases, V lost 6 bases, and 8 bases had no gene match. CDR1 is ENHRY, CDR2 SYGVKD, per germline. CDR3 length equals 14 residues. The DNA for the CDR3 is TGTGCCATCAGCAGACAGGGGACGGAATACGAGCAGTACTTC. Residues: CAISRQGTEYEQYF.

The gene calls are TRBV19 and TRBJ2-1, with TRBD1 matching 8 bases. J was trimmed by 0 bases and V by 4 bases; bases with no gene match: 5. This CDR3 region has 16 residues. Per germline, CDR1 LNHDA and CDR2 SQIVND (reference sequence). CDR3 sequence reads: CASSKLTGGSYNEQFF. CDR3 bases: TGTGCCAGTAGTAAACTTACAGGGGGCTCCTACAATGAGCAGTTCTTC.

The rearrangement uses TRBV6-6 and TRBJ2-7, with 9 bases that match TRBD1. V trimming: 6 bases; J trimming: 5 bases; junction bases outside the gene matches: 11. The CDR3 is made up of 15 amino acids. CDR1 MNHNY and CDR2 SVGAGI come from the germline V gene (reference sequence). Here the CDR3 DNA reads TGTGCCAGCAGACTCACCGGGACAGGGTACGACGAGCAGTACTTC. Its protein product is CASRLTGTGYDEQYF.

The chain carries TRBV19 and TRBJ1-6; 8 bases fit TRBD1. Losses at the gene ends were 2 bases for V and 7 bases for J; bases not matched to a gene: 7. CDR3 length: 16 residues. The germline gives CDR1 LNHDA, CDR2 SQIVND (reference sequence). The CDR3 protein is CASSIPGQGENSPLHF. The DNA of the CDR3 is TGTGCCAGTAGTATACCCGGACAGGGTGAAAATTCACCCCTCCACTTT.

J is TRBJ2-2 and V is TRBV13, with a tentative D call TRBD2 (7 bases). This CDR3 contains 16 residues. V was clipped by 5 bases and J by 0 bases, with 13 bases between them. Germline loops: CDR1 PRHDT, CDR2 FYEKMQ (reference sequence). CDR3 residues: CASSEGGLPNTGELFF. The CDR3 DNA reads as TGTGCCAGCAGCGAGGGGGGGCTCCCGAACACCGGGGAGCTGTTTTTT.

The chain carries TRBV30 and TRBJ1-4; D gene ambiguous. In germline, CDR1 is GTSNPN, CDR2 SVGIG (reference sequence). The CDR3 is 11 amino acids. V was clipped by 1 base and J by 17 bases, with 14 bases between them. The CDR3 sequence: CAWSEAAGFFF. CDR3 coding DNA: TGTGCCTGGAGTGAGGCGGCGGGCTTTTTTTTT.

The rearrangement uses TRBV4-2 and TRBJ2-3, with 9 bases fitting TRBD2. The V gene's germline CDR1 is LGHNA and CDR2 YNFKEQ. The V gene end was trimmed by 11 bases and the J gene end by 4 bases; junction bases not matched to a gene: 10. The CDR3 length is 14 residues. The CDR3 coding sequence is TGTGCCGCGAGGGGCGGGGGGGCCCCAGATACGCAGTATTTT. Translated, it gives CAARGGGAPDTQYF.

This chain joins TRBV5-1 and TRBJ1-2, with D tentatively TRBD1 (5 bases). V was clipped by 4 bases and J by 5 bases, with 12 bases between them. CDR3 length equals 13 residues. In germline, CDR1 is SGHRS, CDR2 YFSETQ. The CDR3 loop reads CASSQLSGYGYTF. The CDR3 DNA follows: TGCGCCAGCAGCCAGTTATCAGGGTATGGCTACACCTTC.

The chain is built from TRBV5-1 and TRBJ1-1; D may be TRBD1 (6 bases). This CDR3 is built from 14 residues. Trimming removed 4 bases at V and 1 base at J, with 11 bases between. Germline V gene sequence: CDR1 SGHRS, CDR2 YFSETQ. The CDR3 DNA follows: TGCGCCAGCAGCGTTATGGGGGCGAACACTGAAGCTTTCTTT. It yields the protein CASSVMGANTEAFF.

The CDR3 coding sequence is TGTGCCATCAGGGGAGGGGGTGACCAGCCCCAGCATTTT. This sequence encodes CAIRGGGDQPQHF. The chain is built from TRBV10-3 and TRBJ1-5; perhaps TRBD1 as D (6 bases). V was clipped by 6 bases and J by 7 bases, with 13 bases between them. There are 13 residues in the CDR3. Germline V gene lookup returns CDR1 ENHRY and CDR2 SYGVKD.

This chain connects TRBV18 to TRBJ2-1, with a tentative D call TRBD2 (6 bases). The CDR3 sequence is 12 residues long. In germline, CDR1 is KGHSH, CDR2 LQKENI. Trimming left V 6 bases short and J 8 bases short, with 11 bases between. The CDR3 protein is CASSAGSHEQFF. The CDR3 nucleotides are TGTGCCAGCTCGGCGGGGAGCCATGAGCAGTTCTTC.

The CDR3 sequence: CASSFQTGDGETQYF. The CDR3 DNA reads TGTGCCAGCAGTTTTCAGACAGGGGATGGGGAGACCCAGTACTTC. This chain links TRBV28 with TRBJ2-5; 8 bases align to TRBD1. The CDR3 contains 15 residues. The V and J ends lost 3 bases and 5 bases, in that order; junction bases with no gene match: 8. Germline lookup yields CDR1 MDHEN and CDR2 SYDVKM.

The chain has TRBV6-7 and TRBJ2-3; 8 bases align to TRBD2. TRBV6-7 is recorded as an ORF, its role being uncertain. The CDR3 sequence is 17 residues long. Trimming took 7 bases from V and 2 from J; bases not matched to a gene: 14. Written as DNA, the CDR3 is TGTGCCAGCACTATAAGCTTAGCGGGGACCTACACAGATACGCAGTATTTT. Protein: CASTISLAGTYTDTQYF.

The CDR3 DNA is TGTGCCAGCAGACGACGACAGGGCCTTGGAAACACCATATATTTT. Amino acid sequence: CASRRRQGLGNTIYF. The chain has TRBV6-5 and TRBJ1-3; TRBD1 aligns across 7 bases. V lost 6 bases and J lost 3; bases outside the gene matches: 8. The germline CDR1 and CDR2 sequences are MNHEY and SVGAGI. The CDR3 has 15 residues.

The chain has TRBV19 and TRBJ2-7; 8 nucleotides line up with TRBD1. The CDR3 runs 15 residues. Trimming took 4 bases from V and 3 from J; bases not matched to a gene: 8. Germline CDR1 LNHDA, CDR2 SQIVND (reference sequence). The CDR3 here is CASSTPGTGGYEQYF. The DNA of the CDR3 is TGTGCCAGTAGTACTCCTGGAACAGGGGGCTACGAGCAGTACTTC.

The V gene is TRBV18, the J gene TRBJ2-1, with TRBD2 matching 11 bases. The CDR3 length is 16 residues. Germline CDR1 is KGHSH and CDR2 is LQKENI. V shed 5 bases and J 3 bases; nucleotides not matched to a gene: 6. CDR3 region: CASSFSGRAGYNEQFF. Written as DNA, the CDR3 is TGTGCCAGCTCATTTAGCGGGAGGGCCGGCTACAATGAGCAGTTCTTC.

This chain uses TRBV7-9 with TRBJ2-7; TRBD2 agrees at 9 bases. V lost 8 bases and J lost 2; bases outside the gene matches: 7. The CDR3 sequence is 14 residues long. Germline V gene data show CDR1 as SEHNR and CDR2 as FQNEAQ (reference sequence). CDR3 DNA: TGTGCCAGCTCAATTAGCGGGGGCCCCTACGAGCAGTACTTC. Protein sequence: CASSISGGPYEQYF.

This rearrangement joins TRBV29-1 to TRBJ1-4; TRBD1 aligns across 9 bases. This CDR3 comprises 13 residues. Germline CDR1 reads SQVTM; CDR2 reads ANQGSEA. Germline trimming cut 7 bases from V and 5 bases from J; bases unmatched to any gene: 5. CDR3 residues: CSGTGTGNEKLFF. In nucleotides, the CDR3 is TGCAGCGGAACCGGGACAGGGAATGAAAAACTGTTTTTT.

V usage is TRBV6-6 and J usage is TRBJ1-6; the match to TRBD1 covers 7 bases. The J segment lost 8 bases and the V segment lost 2 bases, leaving 3 bases of the junction unmatched. This CDR3 has 14 residues. Germline CDR1 is MNHNY and CDR2 is SVGAGI (reference sequence). The CDR3 loop reads CASSYTGTDSPLHF. CDR3 DNA: TGTGCCAGCAGTTACACCGGGACAGATTCACCCCTCCACTTT.

The rearrangement links TRBV6-5 to TRBJ1-2; 12 nucleotides align to TRBD1. The length of the CDR3 is 15 residues. Looked up from germline, CDR1 is MNHEY and CDR2 is SVGAGI. With V trimmed by 7 bases and J by 2 bases, 5 bases remained unmatched. The CDR3 loop is CASKGQGAGNYGYTF. For the CDR3, the DNA is TGTGCCAGCAAGGGACAGGGGGCTGGCAACTATGGCTACACCTTC.